These 10 T cell receptor beta chains share one sample of origin, sequenced in a study of shared clonotypes between healthy human individuals (dated by TCRdb to 2020 to 2021). The library was prepared using the immunoSEQ multiplex PCR assay. TCRdb provides this immuneACCESS table in a form limited to in-frame rearrangements. Some clones are lacking; in checked studies, under half of them reflect an unresolved V gene, and why the rest are absent is not known. This sample holds 2 million to 2.5 million clones; 85% to 95% were observed only once. The ten biggest clones cover around 0.4% of the sample. Specimen: naive CD4+ T cells from PBMCs. This specimen's cell subset or site label, interpreted: CD45RA+ positively selected. These receptors all come from a man younger than 35 in good health. Some clones in this sample may be carry-over from other donors' samples.

CDR3 sequence: CASSGERGSFQPQHF. For the CDR3, the DNA is TGTGCCAGCAGCGGGGAGAGGGGTTCGTTTCAGCCCCAGCATTTT. V is TRBV2 and J is TRBJ1-5; a possible D gene is TRBD1 (5 bases). V dropped 6 bases and J dropped 6 bases, with 18 bases sitting between them. The CDR3 spans 15 residues. The germline V gene has CDR1 SNHLY and CDR2 FYNNEI.

The rearrangement joins TRBV19 to TRBJ2-3, with unresolved D. Germline values: CDR1 LNHDA, CDR2 SQIVND (reference sequence). V was shortened by 5 bases and J by 8 bases, with 8 bases between the two germline ends. The CDR3 has 11 residues. CDR3 protein: CASSSWGTQYF. The CDR3 DNA sequence: TGTGCCAGTAGTTCCTGGGGTACGCAGTATTTT.

The V call is TRBV6-5, the J call TRBJ1-3, with 8 bases lining up with TRBD1. This CDR3 is built from 15 residues. Germline V gene lookup returns CDR1 MNHEY and CDR2 SVGAGI. With 6 bases clipped from V and 0 bases from J, the junction kept 4 bases outside the gene matches. CDR3 nucleotide sequence: TGTGCCAGCAGCTCCGACAGGGGCTCTGGAAACACCATATATTTT. It yields the protein CASSSDRGSGNTIYF.

The chain employs TRBV10-3 and TRBJ1-3; maybe TRBD1 (5 bases). Per germline, CDR1 ENHRY and CDR2 SYGVKD. The CDR3 contains 16 residues. V gave up 2 bases and J gave up 4 bases, with 15 bases separating them. The CDR3 DNA is TGTGCCATCAGTGAGACCCGGATGGGGGACGGAAACACCATATATTTT. Translating gives CAISETRMGDGNTIYF.

The chain uses TRBV6-1 and TRBJ1-2; D is ambiguous. The V end was cut by 4 bases, the J end by 3 bases, with 15 bases between. CDR3 length equals 15 residues. Germline V gives CDR1 MNHNS, CDR2 SASEGT. CDR3 DNA sequence: TGTGCCAGCAGTGGACCGTCGGAGACCTACTATGGCTACACCTTC. This gives the protein CASSGPSETYYGYTF.

About this clone: Other nucleotide sequences from this sample produce the same CDR3. DNA of the CDR3: TGCGCCAGCAGCTTGGATGGGGTGAGCAATCAGCCCCAGCATTTT. Residues: CASSLDGVSNQPQHF. The chain employs TRBV5-1 and TRBJ1-5; D unclear. Germline V CDR1 and CDR2: SGHRS, YFSETQ. Trimming pared 0 bases from V and 1 base from J, leaving 8 bases between. The CDR3 loop spans 15 amino acids.

This chain joins TRBV30 and TRBJ1-6; D is ambiguous. This CDR3 has 13 residues. Trimming removed 0 bases at V and 10 bases at J, with 10 bases between. CDR1 is GTSNPN and CDR2 is SVGIG in the germline V gene (reference sequence). For the CDR3, the DNA is TGTGCCTGGAGTGTACGAAGTGCCTCACCCCTCCACTTT. Translation gives CAWSVRSASPLHF.

This chain joins TRBV14 and TRBJ2-2, with D unclear. The germline CDR1 and CDR2 sequences are SGHDN and FVKESK. The CDR3 consists of 13 residues. Trimming removed 2 bases from V and 7 bases from J, with 8 bases in between. The DNA for the CDR3 is TGTGCCAGCAGCCAACTTAAAGTCGGGGAGCTGTTTTTT. Translation: CASSQLKVGELFF.

The V gene is TRBV9, the J gene TRBJ2-6, with D unclear. The germline gives CDR1 SGDLS, CDR2 YYNGEE. The CDR3 length is 15 residues. The V gene lost 2 bases and the J gene lost 2 bases, with 8 bases spanning the gap. The CDR3 here is CASSVLSAGANVLTF. The CDR3 nucleotides are TGTGCCAGCAGCGTCCTTTCGGCTGGGGCCAACGTCCTGACTTTC. The whole variable domain, filled in from reference TRBV9 and TRBJ2-6, reads DSGVTQTPKHLITATGQRVTLRCSPRSGDLSVYWYQQSLDQGLQFLIQYYNGEERAKGNILERFSAQQFPDLHSELNLSSLELGDSALYFCASSVLSAGANVLTFGAGSRLTVL.

The V gene is TRBV2, the J gene TRBJ2-7, with 10 positions matching TRBD2. The ends lost 6 bases at V and 3 bases at J; junction bases unmatched: 5. CDR3 length: 14 residues. CDR1 and CDR2 (germline): SNHLY, FYNNEI. The CDR3 sequence is CASRGTSDFYEQYF. The CDR3 DNA reads TGTGCCAGCAGAGGGACTAGCGACTTCTACGAGCAGTACTTC.